This passage covers 32 T cell receptor beta chains from one sample sequenced in a study of T-cell memory formation after mild COVID-19. TCRdb re-derived calls from the 5' RACE reads in MiXCR, one entry per CDR3 protein. The sample has 450,000 to 650,000 distinct CDR3 sequences; about 20% are singletons. The sequencing input was PBMCs or a T cell subset sorted from them (not recorded which). Every receptor here comes from an adult woman who had mild COVID-19 (a few samples of this study predate the infection). Cell type and time point are not known.

CDR3 region: CASSPSRWRGGESNEQFF. CDR3 in DNA: TGTGCCAGCAGTCCCTCACGGTGGCGGGGGGGCGAGTCGAATGAGCAGTTCTTC. The chain has TRBV6-2 or TRBV6-3 and TRBJ2-1, with 9 bases identical to TRBD2. The CDR3 has 18 residues. From germline, CDR1 is MNHEY and CDR2 SVGEGT. Trimming at V came to 5 bases and at J to 7 bases, leaving 18 bases not matched to a gene.

In this sample, this clonotype turned up a few times. V gene TRBV7-9 combines with J gene TRBJ2-5; unclear D gene. V was trimmed by 5 bases and J by 5 bases, leaving 15 bases between them. This CDR3 is 14 amino acids long. CDR1 and CDR2 from the germline V gene are SEHNR and FQNEAQ (reference sequence). DNA for the CDR3: TGTGCCAGCAGCCAGAGCCAGGCGGTGGAGACCCAGTACTTC. This translates into CASSQSQAVETQYF.

A few counts support this clonotype. This sequence joins TRBV12-3 or TRBV12-4 and TRBJ2-3; no clear D gene. This CDR3 is 14 amino acids long. V gave up 4 bases and J gave up 7 bases, with 15 bases separating them. The CDR3 sequence is CASSYHVQRYTQYF. The CDR3 DNA is TGTGCCAGCAGTTATCACGTACAACGATATACGCAGTATTTT.

This clonotype was seen at least ten times. The CDR3 DNA sequence: TGTGCCAGCAGCCCGGGGGGGGAGGCTGATGAGCAGTACTTC. Its translation: CASSPGGEADEQYF. V usage is TRBV5-4 and J usage is TRBJ2-7; 8 positions match TRBD2. V lost 4 bases, J lost 7 bases, and 10 bases stayed unmatched. Germline V gene sequence: CDR1 SGHNT, CDR2 YYREEE (reference sequence). The length of the CDR3 is 14 residues.

This chain uses TRBV12-3 or TRBV12-4 with TRBJ1-5; no reliable D call. Trimming removed 3 bases at V and 3 bases at J, with 9 bases between. This CDR3 comprises 14 residues. The CDR3 region is CASSFGHFNQPQHF. The CDR3 DNA is TGTGCCAGCAGTTTTGGGCACTTCAATCAGCCCCAGCATTTT.

This chain joins TRBV24-1 and TRBJ2-7; 13 bases map to TRBD2. Trimming cost V 3 bases and J 5 bases; bases outside gene matches: 9. Germline V gives CDR1 KGHDR, CDR2 SFDVKD. The CDR3 spans 17 residues. CDR3 sequence (DNA): TGTGCCACCAGTGATAGAGTCGGACTAGCGGGAGTTCACGAGCAGTACTTC. This sequence encodes CATSDRVGLAGVHEQYF.

The chain has TRBV4-2 and TRBJ2-7; TRBD1 or TRBD2 may be the D gene (5 bases each). Germline V gives CDR1 LGHNA, CDR2 YNFKEQ. Deletions cut 5 bases from V and 2 bases from J, with 10 bases between. The CDR3 extends over 13 amino acids. Here the CDR3 reads CASSRDAPYEQYF. The CDR3 nucleotides read TGTGCCAGCAGCAGGGACGCCCCCTACGAGCAGTACTTC.

The sample holds a few counts of this clonotype. This sequence joins TRBV20-1 and TRBJ2-7; 13 bases line up with TRBD2. Germline trimming cut 4 bases from V and 5 bases from J; bases unmatched to any gene: 5. CDR1 and CDR2 (germline): DFQATT, SNEGSKA (reference sequence). The CDR3 is made up of 14 amino acids. DNA for the CDR3: TGCAGTGCTACGATTGGACTAGCGGGAGACGAGCAGTACTTC. It specifies CSATIGLAGDEQYF.

This clonotype appeared a few times. The rearrangement links TRBV12-3 or TRBV12-4 to TRBJ2-6; D is ambiguous. The CDR3 is made up of 16 amino acids. The V gene lost 8 bases and the J gene lost 0 bases, with 14 bases spanning the gap. CDR3 sequence: CASQTAALSGANVLTF. CDR3 sequence (DNA): TGTGCCAGCCAGACTGCCGCTCTCTCTGGGGCCAACGTCCTGACTTTC.

The chain uses TRBV20-1 and TRBJ2-7; weak D call: TRBD2 (5 bases). The V end was cut by 1 base, the J end by 2 bases, with 12 bases between. Germline V gene sequence: CDR1 DFQATT, CDR2 SNEGSKA (reference sequence). The CDR3 is 14 residues long. CDR3 sequence reads: CSARAARGTYEQYF. CDR3 DNA sequence: TGCAGTGCTAGAGCTGCTAGAGGGACCTACGAGCAGTACTTC.

The rearrangement links TRBV10-2 to TRBJ2-1; D possibly uses TRBD1 or TRBD2 (6 bases each). V was trimmed by 0 bases and J by 0 bases, leaving 9 bases between them. The CDR3 extends over 16 amino acids. CDR1 and CDR2 from the germline V gene are WSHSY and SAAADI. CDR3 in amino acids: CASSESTGASYNEQFF. For the CDR3, the DNA is TGCGCCAGCAGTGAGTCGACGGGGGCCTCCTACAATGAGCAGTTCTTC.

This clonotype has just a few counts. The J gene is TRBJ2-5, the V gene TRBV5-1, with 10 bases identical to TRBD2. The length of the CDR3 is 15 residues. V dropped 4 bases and J dropped 0; count of bases not matched to a gene: 3. Germline CDR1 SGHRS, CDR2 YFSETQ. The CDR3 protein is CASSAGLANQETQYF. The CDR3 DNA sequence: TGCGCCAGCAGCGCGGGACTAGCGAACCAAGAGACCCAGTACTTC.

J is TRBJ2-5 and V is TRBV11-2, with D possibly being TRBD2 (6 bases). The ends were cut back, 0 bases at V and 7 bases at J, with 6 bases in the middle. The V gene's germline CDR1 is SGHAT and CDR2 FQNNGV. The CDR3 runs 12 residues. The CDR3 spells CASSLEAGTQYF. The CDR3 nucleotides read TGTGCCAGCAGCTTAGAAGCGGGGACCCAGTACTTC.

This clonotype was observed at least ten times. The chain links TRBV7-2 to TRBJ2-1; 8 bases map to TRBD1. Trimming removed 1 base from V and 6 bases from J; junction bases left unmatched: 5. The length of the CDR3 is 15 residues. Per the germline V gene, CDR1 is SGHTA and CDR2 is FQGNSA. CDR3 residues: CASSLGRGRGNEQFF. The CDR3 DNA follows: TGTGCCAGCAGCTTAGGCAGGGGGCGAGGCAATGAGCAGTTCTTC.

This clonotype was seen at least ten times. The V gene is TRBV27, the J gene TRBJ2-3; weak D call: TRBD2 (6 bases). Germline V gene sequence: CDR1 MNHEY, CDR2 SMNVEV (reference sequence). The CDR3 is made up of 14 amino acids. The ends were cut back, 2 bases at V and 5 bases at J, with 11 bases in the middle. The CDR3 here is CASSLTGVLDTQYF. The CDR3 region has the DNA TGTGCCAGCAGTTTAACGGGAGTGTTAGATACGCAGTATTTT.

The sample holds a few counts of this clonotype. The rearrangement uses TRBV18 and TRBJ2-2; D gene unclear. The CDR3 length is 14 residues. The germline V and J ends were trimmed by 3 bases and 4 bases, with 9 bases remaining between them. Germline-derived CDR1 and CDR2 are KGHSH and LQKENI. Here the CDR3 DNA reads TGTGCCAGCTCACCTTCACACACCACCGGGGAGCTGTTTTTT. Translated, it gives CASSPSHTTGELFF.

The chain carries TRBV7-9 and TRBJ2-3, with 13 bases lining up with TRBD2. Trimming took 0 bases from V and 5 from J; bases not matched to a gene: 11. The CDR3 length is 19 residues. Germline loops: CDR1 SEHNR, CDR2 FQNEAQ (reference sequence). The CDR3 spells CASSLAGLLAGGPRDTQYF. In DNA form, the CDR3 reads TGTGCCAGCAGCTTAGCGGGCCTACTAGCGGGAGGGCCGCGAGATACGCAGTATTTT.

The V gene is TRBV6-1, the J gene TRBJ2-7; weak D call: TRBD2 (5 bases). This CDR3 region has 16 residues. Germline V CDR1 and CDR2: MNHNS, SASEGT. Trimming removed 2 bases at V and 0 bases at J, with 14 bases between. In nucleotides, the CDR3 is TGTGCCAGCAGTGAACGGAGGCGGGCGAACTCCTACGAGCAGTACTTC. Residues: CASSERRRANSYEQYF.

V and J are TRBV6-2 or TRBV6-3 and TRBJ2-7, with 11 bases lining up with TRBD2. There are 19 residues in the CDR3. CDR1 and CDR2 from the germline V gene are MNHEY and SVGEGT. V trimming: 6 bases; J trimming: 1 base; junction bases outside the gene matches: 17. CDR3: CASRPPGTSGSKGSYEQYF. In DNA, the CDR3 is TGTGCCAGCAGACCGCCCGGGACTAGCGGTTCTAAAGGATCCTACGAGCAGTACTTC.

This clonotype was observed a few times. This chain links TRBV12-3 or TRBV12-4 with TRBJ1-5; maybe TRBD1 (6 bases). The V gene lost 0 bases and the J gene lost 7 bases, with 13 bases spanning the gap. The CDR3 contains 15 residues. The chain's CDR3 is CASSLAGGRRQPQHF. CDR3 sequence (DNA): TGTGCCAGCAGTTTAGCCGGGGGCAGGAGACAGCCCCAGCATTTT.

The V and J genes are TRBV5-1 and TRBJ2-1; 7 bases fit TRBD2. The CDR3 sequence is 14 residues long. The junction had 3 bases not matched to a gene; V was cut back by 0 bases and J by 6 bases. Looked up from germline, CDR1 is SGHRS and CDR2 is YFSETQ. As DNA, the CDR3 is TGCGCCAGCAGCTTGGTAGGGAGGGCCAATGAGCAGTTCTTC. The encoded protein is CASSLVGRANEQFF.

This clonotype has only a few counts. J is TRBJ1-1 and V is TRBV6-2 or TRBV6-3, with a tentative D call TRBD1 (6 bases). Germline loops: CDR1 MNHEY, CDR2 SVGEGT. The CDR3 runs 19 residues. V was cut by 5 bases and J by 0 bases, with 25 bases left in between. CDR3 sequence: CASSRVDFYRVIMNTEAFF. The DNA of the CDR3 is TGTGCCAGCAGTCGCGTGGATTTTTACAGGGTTATCATGAACACTGAAGCTTTCTTT.

This clonotype was seen a few times. For the CDR3, the DNA is TGCGCCAGCAGCTTGTTCAGCGGGACCGGCTACGAGCAGTACTTC. Translation gives CASSLFSGTGYEQYF. The rearrangement uses TRBV5-1 and TRBJ2-7, with 7 nucleotides matching TRBD2. This CDR3 contains 15 residues. The V gene's germline CDR1 is SGHRS and CDR2 YFSETQ. J was trimmed by 3 bases and V by 1 base; bases with no gene match: 7.

The rearrangement links TRBV12-3 or TRBV12-4 to TRBJ2-4; 10 bases are a match to TRBD2. The CDR3 contains 15 residues. After removal of 6 bases from V and 1 base from J, the junction contained 3 bases not matched to a gene. The CDR3 region is CASSGTSDAKNIQYF. CDR3 in DNA: TGTGCCAGCAGCGGGACTAGCGACGCCAAAAACATTCAGTACTTC.

The chain is built from TRBV12-3 or TRBV12-4 and TRBJ2-2, with 14 bases fitting TRBD2. Trimming took 5 bases from V and 4 from J; bases not matched to a gene: 3. The CDR3 totals 16 residues. CDR3 DNA: TGTGCCAGCAGTAAGGGACTAGCGGGAGCCACCGGGGAGCTGTTTTTT. It translates to CASSKGLAGATGELFF.

This CDR3 reads CASSTRQGLRSEAFF. The CDR3 DNA is TGTGCCAGCAGCACTCGACAGGGTCTGAGGTCTGAAGCTTTCTTT. The chain recombines TRBV7-2 with TRBJ1-1, with 7 bases matching TRBD1. Germline loops: CDR1 SGHTA, CDR2 FQGNSA. Unmatched junction bases numbered 12, after V lost 5 bases and J lost 6 bases. CDR3 size: 15 residues. The entire variable domain, with the rest obtained from reference TRBV7-2 and TRBJ1-1, is as follows: GAGVSQSPSNKVTEKGKDVELRCDPISGHTALYWYRQSLGQGLEFLIYFQGNSAPDKSGLPSDRFSAERTGGSVSTLTIQRTQQEDSAVYLCASSTRQGLRSEAFFGQGTRLTVV.

The genes are TRBV20-1 and TRBJ2-7; D gene uncertain. Trimming removed 0 bases at V and 5 bases at J, with 8 bases between. The CDR3 consists of 12 residues. Germline-derived CDR1 and CDR2 are DFQATT and SNEGSKA (reference sequence). The CDR3 loop is CSARESSHEQYF. Written as DNA, the CDR3 is TGCAGTGCTAGAGAGTCTTCCCACGAGCAGTACTTC.

The sample holds a few counts of this clonotype. The rearrangement uses TRBV30 and TRBJ1-1; TRBD1 might be the D (5 bases). Trimming shortened V by 0 bases and J by 1 base, and 9 bases separated the two germline ends. Germline loops: CDR1 GTSNPN, CDR2 SVGIG (reference sequence). There are 14 residues in the CDR3. DNA for the CDR3: TGTGCCTGGAGTGTACTTGGGGGGAACACTGAAGCTTTCTTT. This sequence encodes CAWSVLGGNTEAFF.

This clonotype appeared many times. The chain recombines TRBV3-1 with TRBJ1-1, with a possible D match to TRBD1 (6 bases). V was cut by 4 bases and J by 0 bases, with 12 bases left in between. Germline-derived CDR1 and CDR2 are LGHDT and YNNKEL (reference sequence). This CDR3 is built from 15 residues. The DNA of the CDR3 is TGTGCCAGCAGCCCAAGAGGGGGGATGAACACTGAAGCTTTCTTT. As protein: CASSPRGGMNTEAFF.

CDR3 coding DNA: TGTGCCAGCAGCCGAACGGGACGGACAGGTTGGGCCTACGAGCAGTACTTC. Residues: CASSRTGRTGWAYEQYF. The V call is TRBV7-9, the J call TRBJ2-7, with TRBD1 matching over 7 bases. This CDR3 is built from 17 residues. Trimming took 5 bases from V and 2 from J; bases not matched to a gene: 15. Germline V gene data show CDR1 as SEHNR and CDR2 as FQNEAQ (reference sequence). Complete variable domain (other parts from reference TRBV7-9 and TRBJ2-7): DTGVSQNPRHKITKRGQNVTFRCDPISEHNRLYWYRQTLGQGPEFLTYFQNEAQLEKSRLLSDRFSAERPKGSFSTLEIQRTEQGDSAMYLCASSRTGRTGWAYEQYFGPGTRLTVT.

V and J are TRBV29-1 and TRBJ2-3; D is possibly TRBD2 (6 bases). V lost 4 bases and J lost 4, with 12 bases in between. The CDR3 covers 13 residues. Germline-derived CDR1 and CDR2 are SQVTM and ANQGSEA. As DNA, the CDR3 is TGCAGCGTTGGGGGAGGTGGCGCAGATACGCAGTATTTT. Its translation: CSVGGGGADTQYF.

The chain uses TRBV3-1 and TRBJ2-2, with D uncertain. Per the germline V gene, CDR1 is LGHDT and CDR2 is YNNKEL (reference sequence). The CDR3 is 15 residues long. Trimming removed 3 bases at V and 5 bases at J, with 13 bases between. The CDR3 loop reads CASSHRRLVTGELFF. Here the CDR3 DNA reads TGTGCCAGCAGCCACAGAAGGTTGGTTACCGGGGAGCTGTTTTTT.